This is a list of T cell receptor beta chains from one sample in a study of T cell responses to AZD1222 COVID-19 vaccine. This table comes from immunoSEQ multiplex PCR, and its TCRdb copy is limited to in-frame clones, with some not included. The sample carries about 53,000 clones, 87% recorded once. The sequencing used peripheral blood, collected 28 days after the second AZD1222 dose. The receptor set was obtained from an adult who received the AZD1222 COVID-19 vaccine. CDR3s include the opening cysteine and the closing phenylalanine or tryptophan. Each record gives: clone size, CDR3 length, D gene, J gene, V gene, CDR3 protein, CDR3 DNA. A D gene is named only where the DNA matches it firmly. Size is stated for part of the rows, as once, few or many counts, or as a class when the clone is expanded.

size: -
length: 15
D: TRBD1
J: TRBJ2-1
V: TRBV7-9
CDR3: CASSGGTGNHNEQFF
DNA: TGTGCCAGCAGCGGCGGGACAGGGAACCACAATGAGCAGTTCTTC

size: -
length: 18
D: TRBD1
J: TRBJ2-7
V: TRBV7-8
CDR3: CASSLDPPLQGIAYEQYF
DNA: TGTGCCAGCAGCTTAGATCCCCCTTTACAGGGGATTGCCTACGAGCAGTACTTC

size: once
length: 11
D: -
J: TRBJ1-5
V: TRBV19
CDR3: CASQSPRPQHF
DNA: TGTGCCAGCCAGTCCCCTCGGCCCCAGCATTTT

size: -
length: 16
D: -
J: TRBJ2-7
V: TRBV11-2
CDR3: CASSPDGGTLSYEQYF
DNA: TGTGCCAGCAGCCCCGATGGGGGGACACTCTCCTACGAGCAGTACTTC

size: few
length: 14
D: -
J: TRBJ1-2
V: TRBV14
CDR3: CASSQEDRNYGYTF
DNA: TGTGCCAGCAGCCAAGAAGACAGAAACTATGGCTACACCTTC

size: -
length: 14
D: -
J: TRBJ2-7
V: TRBV2
CDR3: CASSETGLSYEQYF
DNA: TGTGCCAGCAGTGAGACAGGCCTCTCCTACGAGCAGTACTTC

size: -
length: 12
D: -
J: TRBJ2-7
V: TRBV11-1
CDR3: CASSRAGVEQYF
DNA: TGTGCCAGCAGCCGCGCCGGGGTCGAGCAGTACTTC

size: once
length: 15
D: TRBD1
J: TRBJ1-1
V: TRBV14
CDR3: CASSPDRGRSTEAFF
DNA: TGTGCCAGCAGCCCCGACAGGGGGCGCTCCACTGAAGCTTTCTTT

size: -
length: 15
D: -
J: TRBJ1-2
V: TRBV28
CDR3: CASSSGPGVDYGYTF
DNA: TGTGCCAGCAGTTCCGGGCCAGGGGTAGACTATGGCTACACCTTC

size: -
length: 14
D: -
J: TRBJ1-4
V: TRBV5-1
CDR3: CASSLTRGDEKLFF
DNA: TGCGCCAGCAGCCTTACGCGGGGGGATGAAAAACTGTTTTTT

size: once
length: 13
D: -
J: TRBJ2-1
V: TRBV11-3
CDR3: CASSSTGSYGQFF
DNA: TGTGCCAGCAGTTCTACCGGGTCCTACGGTCAGTTCTTC

size: once
length: 12
D: -
J: TRBJ2-1
V: TRBV7-2
CDR3: CASSLDYYEQFF
DNA: TGTGCCAGCAGCTTGGACTACTACGAGCAGTTCTTC

size: -
length: 14
D: -
J: TRBJ2-1
V: TRBV23-1
CDR3: CASRTRTPYNEQFF
DNA: TGCGCCAGCAGAACGCGGACCCCCTACAATGAGCAGTTCTTC

size: -
length: 17
D: TRBD2
J: TRBJ2-1
V: TRBV7-3
CDR3: CASSKLAGGSSYNEQFF
DNA: TGTGCCAGCAGCAAGTTAGCGGGAGGGAGCTCCTACAATGAGCAGTTCTTC

size: -
length: 14
D: -
J: TRBJ1-6
V: TRBV30
CDR3: CAWSFGTINSPLHF
DNA: TGTGCCTGGAGTTTCGGGACAATTAATTCACCCCTCCACTTT

size: few
length: 16
D: -
J: TRBJ2-2
V: TRBV19
CDR3: CASSIRSGMNTGELFF
DNA: TGTGCCAGTAGTATACGGAGCGGCATGAACACCGGGGAGCTGTTTTTT

size: -
length: 14
D: -
J: TRBJ2-3
V: TRBV11-2
CDR3: CASSLDGSTDTQYF
DNA: TGTGCCAGCAGCTTAGACGGGAGCACAGATACGCAGTATTTT

size: once
length: 14
D: -
J: TRBJ2-7
V: TRBV6-6
CDR3: CASSYGVIPYEQYF
DNA: TGTGCCAGCAGTTACGGAGTCATACCCTACGAGCAGTACTTC

size: -
length: 13
D: -
J: TRBJ1-6
V: TRBV3-1/TRBV3-2
CDR3: CASSRPEGGPLHF
DNA: TGTGCCAGCAGCCGCCCCGAGGGGGGCCCCCTCCACTTT